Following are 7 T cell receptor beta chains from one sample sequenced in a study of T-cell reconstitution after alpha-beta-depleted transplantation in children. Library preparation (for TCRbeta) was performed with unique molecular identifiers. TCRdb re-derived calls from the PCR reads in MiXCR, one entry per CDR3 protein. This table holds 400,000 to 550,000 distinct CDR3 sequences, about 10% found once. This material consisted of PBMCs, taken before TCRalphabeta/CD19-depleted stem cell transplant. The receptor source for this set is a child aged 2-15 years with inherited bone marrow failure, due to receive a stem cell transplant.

In DNA, the CDR3 is TGTGCCAGCAGCCCTGGGACCCTATCCTACAATGAGCAGTTCTTC. Protein: CASSPGTLSYNEQFF. The chain links TRBV5-6 to TRBJ2-1; TRBD1 or TRBD2 may be the D gene (5 bases each). Germline values: CDR1 SGHDT, CDR2 YYEEEE. The CDR3 is made up of 15 amino acids. Trimming took off 4 bases at V and 1 base at J, with 12 bases between the two ends.

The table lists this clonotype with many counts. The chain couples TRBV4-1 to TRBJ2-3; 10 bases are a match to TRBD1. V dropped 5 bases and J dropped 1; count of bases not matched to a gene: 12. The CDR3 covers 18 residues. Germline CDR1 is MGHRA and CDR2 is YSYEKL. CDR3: CASSGQDRGVFGTDTQYF. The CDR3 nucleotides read TGCGCCAGCAGCGGACAGGACAGGGGGGTCTTCGGCACAGATACGCAGTATTTT.

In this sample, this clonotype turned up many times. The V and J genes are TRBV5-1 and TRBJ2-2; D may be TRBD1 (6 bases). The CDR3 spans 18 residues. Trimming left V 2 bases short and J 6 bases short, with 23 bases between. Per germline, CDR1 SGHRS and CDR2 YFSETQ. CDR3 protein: CASSFSETGRSPAGELFF. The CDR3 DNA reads TGCGCCAGCAGCTTTTCCGAGACAGGTCGTTCTCCTGCCGGGGAGCTGTTTTTT.

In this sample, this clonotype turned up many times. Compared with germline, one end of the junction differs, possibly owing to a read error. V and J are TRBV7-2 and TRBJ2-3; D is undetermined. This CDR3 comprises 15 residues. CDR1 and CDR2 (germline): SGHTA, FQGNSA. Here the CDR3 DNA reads TGTGCCAGCAGCTTAACAGAGTACAGCATAGATACGCAGTATTTT. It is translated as CASSLTEYSIDTQYF. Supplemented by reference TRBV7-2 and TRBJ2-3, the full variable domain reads GAGVSQSPSNKVTEKGKDVELRCDPISGHTALYWYRQSLGQGLEFLIYFQGNSAPDKSGLPSDRFSAERTGGSVSTLTIQRTQQEDSAVYLCASSLTEYSIDTQYFGPGTRLTVL.

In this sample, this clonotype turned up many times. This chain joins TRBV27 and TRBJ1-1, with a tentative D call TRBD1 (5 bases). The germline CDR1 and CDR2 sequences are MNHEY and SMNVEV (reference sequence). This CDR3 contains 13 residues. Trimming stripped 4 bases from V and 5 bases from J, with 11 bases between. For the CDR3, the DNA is TGTGCCAGCAGTTACGGGGGGAGGACTGAAGCTTTCTTT. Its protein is CASSYGGRTEAFF.

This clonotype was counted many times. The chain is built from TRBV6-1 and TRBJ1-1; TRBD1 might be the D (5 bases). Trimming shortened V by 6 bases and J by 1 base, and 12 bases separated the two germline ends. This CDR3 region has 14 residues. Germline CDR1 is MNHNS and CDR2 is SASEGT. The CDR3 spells CASRVGAGNTEAFF. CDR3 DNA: TGTGCCAGCAGGGTCGGGGCAGGGAACACTGAAGCTTTCTTT.

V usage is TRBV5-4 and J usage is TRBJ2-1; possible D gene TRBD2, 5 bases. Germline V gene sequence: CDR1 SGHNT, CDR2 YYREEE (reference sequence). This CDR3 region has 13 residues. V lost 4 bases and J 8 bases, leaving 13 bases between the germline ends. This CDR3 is CASSPGVGDEQFF. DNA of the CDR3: TGTGCCAGCAGCCCCGGGGTGGGCGATGAGCAGTTCTTC.